The 6 T cell receptor beta chains in this list originate from one sample, sequenced in a study of Graves' ophthalmopathy and Graves' hyperthyroidism (dated by TCRdb to 2017 to 2018). The instrument given in TCRdb is Illumina HiSeq 2000. TCR beta CDR3 regions were amplified from RNA transcripts for repertoire sequencing. The first round of RT-PCR was done with HTBI primers and the Qiagen OneStep RT-PCR kit, and was followed by a second round of multiplex PCR, then size selection and purification. Using fastp at Q25 and MiXCR, TCRdb reprocessed the public reads and kept productive beta chains. For every CDR3 protein sequence, its rows merge into one entry that carries the most common genes and DNA. Recorded for this sample are roughly 700,000 distinct CDR3 sequences; 40% of them occurred a single time. The top ten constitute 44% of the sample. Input material: peripheral blood. These receptors were collected from an adult man with Graves' ophthalmopathy.

As to this clonotype: A read error may account for a junction end that differs from germline. The V gene is TRBV15, the J gene TRBJ1-1; perhaps TRBD1 as D (6 bases). Germline V CDR1 and CDR2: LNHNV, YYDKDF (reference sequence). The CDR3 is 16 residues long. The DNA of the CDR3 is TGTGCCAGCAGCAACTTTCAGTTGGACAGGAACACTGAAGCTTTCTTT. The encoded protein is CASSNFQLDRNTEAFF.

Of note for this clonotype: One end of the junction is discordant with germline, which a read error may explain. The gene calls are TRBV15 and TRBJ2-5, with D tentatively TRBD2 (6 bases). The CDR3 is made up of 15 amino acids. The V gene's germline CDR1 is LNHNV and CDR2 YYDKDF (reference sequence). CDR3 DNA: TGTGCCACCAACAGAGACCTCGGGGGTCAAGAGACCCAGTACTTC. Translating gives CATNRDLGGQETQYF.

The rearrangement uses TRBV7-2 and TRBJ1-3, with TRBD1 matching over 8 bases. Germline CDR1 and CDR2: SGHTA and FQGNSA. The CDR3 sequence is 17 residues long. V shed 0 bases, J shed 4 bases, and the junction held 8 bases outside the gene matches. CDR3 sequence reads: CASSLAGQGRAGNTIYF. CDR3 nucleotide sequence: TGTGCCAGCAGCTTAGCCGGACAGGGCAGAGCCGGAAACACCATATATTTT.

This clonotype was recorded once. The V and J genes are TRBV25-1 and TRBJ2-2; D not certain. V lost 8 bases and J lost 4, with 14 bases in between. Germline V CDR1 and CDR2: MGHDK, SYGVNS. The CDR3 extends over 14 amino acids. In nucleotides, the CDR3 is TGTGCCAGCTCACACGTCTCGACCACCGGGGAGCTGTTTTTT. Its protein product is CASSHVSTTGELFF.

The chain is built from TRBV24-1 and TRBJ2-1; possible D gene TRBD1, 6 bases. In germline, CDR1 is KGHDR, CDR2 SFDVKD. Trimming removed 5 bases from V and 10 bases from J, with 8 bases in between. This CDR3 contains 11 residues. The CDR3 region is CATSVGAEQFF. CDR3 sequence (DNA): TGTGCCACCAGTGTGGGGGCCGAGCAGTTCTTC.

Concerning this clonotype: The junction does not match germline at one end; this may be a read error. The CDR3 loop reads CASSHPPTGSYGYTF. DNA of the CDR3: TGCGCCAGCAGCCACCCGCCGACAGGGTCCTATGGCTACACCTTC. This sequence joins TRBV7-9 and TRBJ1-2; 7 positions match TRBD1. Looked up from germline, CDR1 is SEHNR and CDR2 is FQNEAQ (reference sequence). This CDR3 has 15 amino acids.